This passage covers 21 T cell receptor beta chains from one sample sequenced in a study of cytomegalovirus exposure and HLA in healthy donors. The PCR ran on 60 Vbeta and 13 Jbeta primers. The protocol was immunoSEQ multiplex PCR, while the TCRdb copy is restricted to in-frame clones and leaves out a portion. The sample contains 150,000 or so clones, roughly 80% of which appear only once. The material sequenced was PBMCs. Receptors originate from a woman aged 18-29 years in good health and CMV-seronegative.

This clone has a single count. CDR3: CASSLLGAGGSGSGELFF. CDR3 in DNA: TGTGCCAGCAGCTTGTTAGGTGCAGGCGGGTCTGGGAGCGGGGAGCTGTTTTTT. J is TRBJ2-2 and V is TRBV5-5; D is possibly TRBD2 (5 bases). V lost 1 base to trimming and J lost 7 bases, with 23 bases between them. The CDR3 has 18 amino acids. CDR1 SGHKS and CDR2 YYEKEE come from the germline V gene (reference sequence).

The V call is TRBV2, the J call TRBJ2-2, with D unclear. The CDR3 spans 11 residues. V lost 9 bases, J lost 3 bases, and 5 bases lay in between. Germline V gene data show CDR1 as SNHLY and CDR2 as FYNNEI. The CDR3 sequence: CASTYTGELFF. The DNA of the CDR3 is TGTGCCAGTACATACACCGGGGAGCTGTTTTTT.

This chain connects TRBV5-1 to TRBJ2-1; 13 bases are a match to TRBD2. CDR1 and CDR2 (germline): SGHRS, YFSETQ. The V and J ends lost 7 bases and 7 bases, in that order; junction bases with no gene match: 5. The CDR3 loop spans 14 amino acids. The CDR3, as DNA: TGCGCCAGCGGCCGGACTAGCGGGAGTAATGAGCAGTTCTTC. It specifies CASGRTSGSNEQFF.

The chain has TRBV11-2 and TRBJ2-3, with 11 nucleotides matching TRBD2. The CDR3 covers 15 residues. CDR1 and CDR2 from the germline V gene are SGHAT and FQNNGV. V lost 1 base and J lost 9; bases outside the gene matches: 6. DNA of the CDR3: TGTGCCAGCAGCTTAGTCGGTAGCGGGAGGGACACGCAGTATTTT. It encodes CASSLVGSGRDTQYF.

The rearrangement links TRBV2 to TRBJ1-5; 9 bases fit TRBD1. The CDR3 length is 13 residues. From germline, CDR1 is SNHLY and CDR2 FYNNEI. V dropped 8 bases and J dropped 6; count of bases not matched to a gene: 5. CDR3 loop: CASSTGGGQPQHF. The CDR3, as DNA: TGTGCCAGCTCCACAGGGGGCGGTCAGCCCCAGCATTTT.

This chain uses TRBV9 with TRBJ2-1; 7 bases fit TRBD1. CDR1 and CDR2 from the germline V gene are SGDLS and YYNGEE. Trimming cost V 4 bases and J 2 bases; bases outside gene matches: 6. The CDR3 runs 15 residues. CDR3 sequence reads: CASSPRDRTYNEQFF. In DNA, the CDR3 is TGTGCCAGCAGCCCCCGGGACAGAACCTACAATGAGCAGTTCTTC.

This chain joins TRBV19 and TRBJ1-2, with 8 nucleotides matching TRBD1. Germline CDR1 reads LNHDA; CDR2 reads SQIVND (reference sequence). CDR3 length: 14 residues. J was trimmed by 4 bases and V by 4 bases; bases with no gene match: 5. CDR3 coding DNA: TGTGCCAGTAGTAGTGCAGGGGGCCTCTATGGCTACACCTTC. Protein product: CASSSAGGLYGYTF.

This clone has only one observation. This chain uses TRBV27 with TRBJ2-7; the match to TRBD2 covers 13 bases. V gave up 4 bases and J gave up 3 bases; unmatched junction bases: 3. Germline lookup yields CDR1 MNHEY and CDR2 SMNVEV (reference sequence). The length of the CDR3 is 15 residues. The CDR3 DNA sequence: TGTGCCAGCAGTTATGGGACTAGCGGGATCTACGAGCAGTACTTC. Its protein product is CASSYGTSGIYEQYF.

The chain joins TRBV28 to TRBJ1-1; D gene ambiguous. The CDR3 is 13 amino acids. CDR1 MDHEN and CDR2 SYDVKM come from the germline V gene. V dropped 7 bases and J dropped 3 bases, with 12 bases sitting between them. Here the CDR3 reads CASTSSVDTEAFF. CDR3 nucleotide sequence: TGTGCCAGCACCTCGTCCGTTGACACTGAAGCTTTCTTT.

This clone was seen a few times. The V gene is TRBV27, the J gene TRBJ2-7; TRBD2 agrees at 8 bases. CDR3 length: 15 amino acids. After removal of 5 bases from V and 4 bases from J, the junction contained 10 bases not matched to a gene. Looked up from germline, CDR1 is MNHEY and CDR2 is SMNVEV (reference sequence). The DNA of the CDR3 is TGTGCCAGCAGTCGAGCGGGAGAGCCTTATTACGAGCAGTACTTC. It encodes CASSRAGEPYYEQYF.

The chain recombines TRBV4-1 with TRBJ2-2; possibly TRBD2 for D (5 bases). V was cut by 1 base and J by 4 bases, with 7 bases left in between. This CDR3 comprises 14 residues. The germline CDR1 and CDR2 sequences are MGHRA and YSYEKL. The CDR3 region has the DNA TGCGCCAGCAGCCAAGGAGGGTCCACCGGGGAGCTGTTTTTT. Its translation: CASSQGGSTGELFF.

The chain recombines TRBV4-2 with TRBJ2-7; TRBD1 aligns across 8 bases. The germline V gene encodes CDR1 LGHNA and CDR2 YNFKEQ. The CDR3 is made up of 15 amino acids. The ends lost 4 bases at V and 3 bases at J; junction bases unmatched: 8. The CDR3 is CASSLTGTGDYEQYF. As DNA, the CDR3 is TGTGCCAGCAGCCTTACCGGGACAGGAGACTACGAGCAGTACTTC.

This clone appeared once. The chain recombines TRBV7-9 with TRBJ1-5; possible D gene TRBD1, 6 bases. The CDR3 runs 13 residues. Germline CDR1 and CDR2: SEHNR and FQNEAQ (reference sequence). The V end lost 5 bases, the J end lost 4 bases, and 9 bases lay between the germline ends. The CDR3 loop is CASSRGGNQPQHF. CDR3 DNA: TGTGCCAGCAGCAGGGGGGGAAATCAGCCCCAGCATTTT.

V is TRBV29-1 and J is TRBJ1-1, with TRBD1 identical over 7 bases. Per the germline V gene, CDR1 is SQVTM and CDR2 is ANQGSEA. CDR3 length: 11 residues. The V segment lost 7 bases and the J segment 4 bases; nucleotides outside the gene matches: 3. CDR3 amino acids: CSGGQSTEAFF. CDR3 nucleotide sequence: TGCAGCGGGGGACAGAGCACTGAAGCTTTCTTT.

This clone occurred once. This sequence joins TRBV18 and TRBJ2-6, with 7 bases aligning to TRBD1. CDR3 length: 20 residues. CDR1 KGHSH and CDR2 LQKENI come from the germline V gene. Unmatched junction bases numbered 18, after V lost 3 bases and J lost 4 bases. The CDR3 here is CASSPLKGGAVLSGANVLTF. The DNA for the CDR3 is TGTGCCAGCTCACCGTTGAAAGGGGGCGCAGTCCTTTCCGGGGCCAACGTCCTGACTTTC.

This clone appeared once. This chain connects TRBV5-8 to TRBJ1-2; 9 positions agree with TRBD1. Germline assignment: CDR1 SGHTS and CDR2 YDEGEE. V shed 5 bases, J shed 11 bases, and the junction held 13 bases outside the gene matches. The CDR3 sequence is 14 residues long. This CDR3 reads CASRRVPGQGAYTF. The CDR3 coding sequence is TGTGCCAGCAGGAGAGTCCCGGGACAGGGAGCGTACACCTTC. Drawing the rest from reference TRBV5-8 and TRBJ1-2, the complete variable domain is EAGVTQSPTHLIKTRGQQATLRCSPISGHTSVYWYQQALGLGLQFLLWYDEGEERNRGNFPPRFSGRQFPNYSSELNVNALELEDSALYLCASRRVPGQGAYTFGSGTRLTVV.

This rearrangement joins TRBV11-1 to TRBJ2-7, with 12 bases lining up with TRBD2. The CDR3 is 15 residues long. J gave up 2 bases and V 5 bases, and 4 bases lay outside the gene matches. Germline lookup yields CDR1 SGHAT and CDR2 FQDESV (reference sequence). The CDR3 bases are TGTGCCAGCAGCCGGCTAGCGGGGGGGGCCTACGAGCAGTACTTC. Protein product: CASSRLAGGAYEQYF.

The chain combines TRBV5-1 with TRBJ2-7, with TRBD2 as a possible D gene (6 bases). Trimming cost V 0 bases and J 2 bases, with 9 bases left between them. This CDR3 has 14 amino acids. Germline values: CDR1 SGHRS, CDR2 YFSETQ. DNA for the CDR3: TGCGCCAGCAGCTTGGATCCGGGAGCCTACGAGCAGTACTTC. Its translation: CASSLDPGAYEQYF.

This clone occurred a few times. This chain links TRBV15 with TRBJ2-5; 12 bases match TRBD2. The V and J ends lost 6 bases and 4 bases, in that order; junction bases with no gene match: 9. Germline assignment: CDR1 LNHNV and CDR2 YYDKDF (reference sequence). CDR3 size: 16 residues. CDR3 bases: TGTGCCACCAGGAGACTAGCGGGAGAGGGAAGAGAGACCCAGTACTTC. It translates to CATRRLAGEGRETQYF.

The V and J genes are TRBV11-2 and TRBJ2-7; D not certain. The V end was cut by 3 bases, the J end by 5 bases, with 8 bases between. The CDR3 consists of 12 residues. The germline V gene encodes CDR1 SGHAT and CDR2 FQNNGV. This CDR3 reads CASSLGLDEQYF. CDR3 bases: TGTGCCAGCAGCTTGGGCTTGGACGAGCAGTACTTC.

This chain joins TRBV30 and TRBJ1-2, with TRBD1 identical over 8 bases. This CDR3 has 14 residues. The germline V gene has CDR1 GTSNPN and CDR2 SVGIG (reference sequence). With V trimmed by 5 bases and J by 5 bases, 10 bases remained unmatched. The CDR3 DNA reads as TGTGCCTGGGTACCAGGGGGCGGTCAGTATGGCTACACCTTC. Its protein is CAWVPGGGQYGYTF.